The clone carrying this T cell receptor beta chain was recorded many times. As yet, its antigen is unknown. The source of the sample is a study of molecular identifiers for immune sequencing clone quantification. Study-wide findings and caveats: Effector cells had over 97% of their molecules in clones above 20 RNA copies, while naive cells had under 1%.

Trimming left V 3 bases short and J 2 bases short, with 5 bases between. CDR3 length: 12 amino acids. Germline assignment: CDR1 MDHEN and CDR2 SYDVKM. With listed TCR primers and previously described methods, bulk TCR libraries were prepared. TCRdb re-called the PCR reads with MiXCR, one entry per CDR3 protein. The table shows around 89,000 distinct CDR3 sequences, with 15% to 20% occurring only once. Sequenced material: naive CD8+ T cells from blood, with Jurkat cell RNA spiked in. Subset reported: FACS-sorted CD8+CD4-CCR7+CD45RA+ naive T cells. V gene TRBV28 combines with J gene TRBJ2-7; D is ambiguous. This receptor was obtained from a human donor in good health. Some libraries in this study had Jurkat cell RNA spiked in. CDR3 region: CASSLEPYEQYF. The DNA of the CDR3 is TGTGCCAGCAGTTTGGAGCCCTACGAGCAGTACTTC.